This TCR beta chain derives from a study of blood T cell repertoires in COVID-19. Whole-study context: There were acute and convalescent COVID-19 samples, and they came from the United States, Italy and Spain. Nucleic acid was either cDNA or gDNA, and it came from T cells, B-cell-depleted T cells, or PBMCs.

The germline gives CDR1 LGHDT, CDR2 YNNKEL (reference sequence). The CDR3 extends over 14 amino acids. After removal of 0 bases from V and 11 bases from J, the junction contained 6 bases not matched to a gene. As processed by the authors: How many nucleated cells were present was estimated from reference gene primer amplification. TCRdb's table, derived via immunoSEQ multiplex PCR, lists solely in-frame clones and lacks some. The V and J calls and clone size are taken from that table; D and trimming were inferred from the DNA. The data hold under 200,000 clones, with around four fifths observed a single time.

The chain uses TRBV3-1 (or the pseudogene TRBV3-2) and TRBJ1-1, with 10 nucleotides matching TRBD1. This clonotype originated in a man in his sixties or seventies with active or convalescent COVID-19. Sequenced: peripheral blood. CDR3 amino acids: CASSQEWDRGRAFF. The DNA of the CDR3 is TGTGCCAGCAGCCAAGAGTGGGACAGGGGTCGCGCTTTCTTT.